This T cell receptor (beta chain) stems from a study of blood T cell repertoires in COVID-19. Study in general: Samples taken during acute and convalescent COVID-19 were collected in the United States, Italy and Spain. In each case, the material was cDNA or gDNA derived from T cells, B-cell-depleted T cells, or PBMCs.

As originally analysed: Counts of nucleated cells, estimated from reference gene primer amplification, were obtained. Profiling relied on immunoSEQ multiplex PCR, and the TCRdb table lists in-frame clones only, not all of them. D and trimming come from the DNA, and the V and J calls and clone size come from that table. Of about 250,000 clones listed, 65% to 90% were seen once; the top ten hold about 4.8%. Germline lookup yields CDR1 MNHEY and CDR2 SVGAGI. Losses at the gene ends were 6 bases for V and 3 bases for J; bases not matched to a gene: 9. This CDR3 comprises 15 residues. The sample consisted of peripheral blood. V and J are TRBV6-5 and TRBJ2-7; TRBD1 aligns across 9 bases. The sequence was collected from a woman in her 70s with acute or convalescent COVID-19. Here the CDR3 DNA reads TGTGCCAGCAGAGATAGGACAGGGGCCTTCTACGAGCAGTACTTC. Protein product: CASRDRTGAFYEQYF.